This entry lists 30 T cell receptor beta chains sequenced from one sample in a study of beta chain features in type 1 diabetes. TCRB transcripts that were expressed got sequenced, as all of the isolated RNA had been reverse transcribed. Sequencing used immunoSEQ multiplex PCR; TCRdb keeps in-frame clones, though not all of them. The sample has about 370,000 clones; roughly 16% are singletons. Sequencing was done on a sample of naive CD4+ T cells from blood. All receptors derive from a woman aged 18-29 years in good health.

This clone turned up a few times. As DNA, the CDR3 is TGTGCCAGTAGTATTACTTCCCGGGCCAACGTCCTGACTTTC. This translates into CASSITSRANVLTF. The chain carries TRBV19 and TRBJ2-6, with no clear D. The CDR3 consists of 14 residues. Trimming removed 3 bases from V and 5 bases from J, with 8 bases in between. The germline gives CDR1 LNHDA, CDR2 SQIVND (reference sequence).

CDR3 DNA sequence: TGTGCCTGGATTCCGGAGAGGATACCAGATACGCAGTATTTT. Translated, it gives CAWIPERIPDTQYF. The rearrangement joins TRBV30 to TRBJ2-3; D uncertain. V lost 4 bases and J 4 bases, leaving 15 bases between the germline ends. Per germline, CDR1 GTSNPN and CDR2 SVGIG (reference sequence). CDR3 size: 14 residues.

This clone was counted only a few times. This chain links TRBV5-4 with TRBJ2-1; a possible D gene is TRBD1 (6 bases). The CDR3 is made up of 15 amino acids. Germline CDR1 SGHNT, CDR2 YYREEE (reference sequence). The V gene lost 1 base and the J gene lost 4 bases, with 12 bases spanning the gap. CDR3: CASSLTSTGYNEQFF. In nucleotides, the CDR3 is TGTGCCAGCAGCTTGACATCCACAGGGTACAATGAGCAGTTCTTC.

This clone was picked up a small number of times. This rearrangement joins TRBV20-1 to TRBJ2-7, with 7 nucleotides matching TRBD2. CDR3 size: 11 residues. V trimming: 6 bases; J trimming: 5 bases; junction bases outside the gene matches: 4. The germline CDR1 and CDR2 sequences are DFQATT and SNEGSKA (reference sequence). The CDR3 bases are TGCAGTGCCGACGGGACTAACGAGCAGTACTTC. Residues: CSADGTNEQYF.

This clone showed up just a few times. The rearrangement uses TRBV27 and TRBJ2-1, with D maybe TRBD1 (6 bases). Germline V gives CDR1 MNHEY, CDR2 SMNVEV (reference sequence). This CDR3 region has 15 residues. Trimming removed 5 bases at V and 4 bases at J, with 15 bases between. In nucleotides, the CDR3 is TGTGCCAGCAGTGCCACAGGGAATTCTTACAATGAGCAGTTCTTC. This translates into CASSATGNSYNEQFF.

V gene TRBV11-2 combines with J gene TRBJ2-7; TRBD1 is a possible D gene (6 bases). This CDR3 has 16 residues. The germline gives CDR1 SGHAT, CDR2 FQNNGV. V lost 5 bases and J 0 bases, leaving 17 bases between the germline ends. This CDR3 reads CASSVDRDIVSYEQYF. As DNA, the CDR3 is TGTGCCAGCAGCGTGGACCGGGACATTGTCTCCTACGAGCAGTACTTC.

The chain has TRBV7-9 and TRBJ2-7; 8 positions agree with TRBD1. Trimming removed 6 bases from V and 5 bases from J; junction bases left unmatched: 9. Germline assignment: CDR1 SEHNR and CDR2 FQNEAQ (reference sequence). The CDR3 totals 14 residues. In DNA form, the CDR3 reads TGTGCCAGCAGATACGACAGGGGAACCCACGAGCAGTACTTC. It specifies CASRYDRGTHEQYF.

The chain joins TRBV30 to TRBJ2-4; D ambiguous. Trimming removed 0 bases from V and 0 bases from J, with 15 bases in between. The CDR3 sequence is 17 residues long. Germline V gives CDR1 GTSNPN, CDR2 SVGIG (reference sequence). The CDR3 region has the DNA TGTGCCTGGAGTGTACTTGGGCAGTCCCTAGCCAAAAACATTCAGTACTTC. Translation gives CAWSVLGQSLAKNIQYF.

This clone was observed a few times. The V and J genes are TRBV7-9 and TRBJ1-2; TRBD1 matches 9 bases. This CDR3 region has 16 residues. Trimming cost V 4 bases and J 0 bases; bases outside gene matches: 6. From germline, CDR1 is SEHNR and CDR2 FQNEAQ (reference sequence). CDR3 amino acids: CASSSGTGLANYGYTF. The CDR3, as DNA: TGTGCCAGCAGCTCCGGGACAGGGTTAGCTAACTATGGCTACACCTTC.

The V and J genes are TRBV2 and TRBJ2-5, with 7 bases that match TRBD1. With V trimmed by 3 bases and J by 1 base, 5 bases remained unmatched. This CDR3 is built from 15 residues. The germline V gene has CDR1 SNHLY and CDR2 FYNNEI. In DNA, the CDR3 is TGTGCCAGCAGTGAGTACAGGGGAACCCAAGAGACCCAGTACTTC. It translates to CASSEYRGTQETQYF. Looking up the rest from reference TRBV2 and TRBJ2-5 gives the full variable domain: EPEVTQTPSHQVTQMGQEVILRCVPISNHLYFYWYRQILGQKVEFLVSFYNNEISEKSEIFDDQFSVERPDGSNFTLKIRSTKLEDSAMYFCASSEYRGTQETQYFGPGTRLLVL.

This clone was seen a few times. The chain employs TRBV2 and TRBJ1-2, with TRBD1 as a possible D gene (5 bases). Germline CDR1 is SNHLY and CDR2 is FYNNEI. Trimming removed 1 base from V and 2 bases from J, with 8 bases in between. CDR3 length: 14 residues. This chain's CDR3 is CASSEVSGNYGYTF. The DNA of the CDR3 is TGTGCCAGCAGTGAAGTTTCAGGGAACTATGGCTACACCTTC.

The J gene is TRBJ1-1, the V gene TRBV11-1, with TRBD1 identical over 7 bases. Germline V gene lookup returns CDR1 SGHAT and CDR2 FQDESV (reference sequence). This CDR3 comprises 13 residues. V was pared by 7 bases and J by 5 bases, with 7 bases of the junction left unmatched. The CDR3 protein is CASTRDSRTEAFF. The DNA of the CDR3 is TGTGCCAGCACCAGGGACAGTAGAACTGAAGCTTTCTTT.

This chain joins TRBV18 and TRBJ2-1; TRBD1 agrees at 10 bases. Looked up from germline, CDR1 is KGHSH and CDR2 is LQKENI. With V trimmed by 2 bases and J by 7 bases, 2 bases remained unmatched. This CDR3 has 14 residues. The CDR3 DNA reads as TGTGCCAGCTCACCAGGACAGGGGGATAATGAGCAGTTCTTC. Protein product: CASSPGQGDNEQFF.

The chain employs TRBV5-1 and TRBJ1-2; 7 bases are shared with TRBD1. The length of the CDR3 is 13 residues. CDR1 and CDR2 (germline): SGHRS, YFSETQ. Germline trimming cut 5 bases from V and 4 bases from J; bases unmatched to any gene: 5. CDR3 DNA sequence: TGCGCCAGCAGTTCACAGGGGACCTATGGCTACACCTTC. Protein sequence: CASSSQGTYGYTF.

This rearrangement joins TRBV9 to TRBJ2-1, with TRBD2 matching 13 bases. The germline V gene has CDR1 SGDLS and CDR2 YYNGEE. The junction had 3 bases not matched to a gene; V was cut back by 3 bases and J by 3 bases. CDR3 length equals 16 residues. The DNA of the CDR3 is TGTGCCAGCAGCGGACTAGCGGGAGGCCACTACAATGAGCAGTTCTTC. Its translation: CASSGLAGGHYNEQFF.

This clone showed up just a few times. CDR3 region: CASSSQGIEQYF. The CDR3 DNA is TGTGCCAGCAGCTCACAGGGGATCGAGCAGTACTTC. The V call is TRBV7-3, the J call TRBJ2-7, with 7 bases aligning to TRBD1. V was pared by 4 bases and J by 6 bases, with 3 bases of the junction left unmatched. Germline-derived CDR1 and CDR2 are SGHTA and FQGTGA. This CDR3 is built from 12 residues.

In its sample, this clone was seen a few times. The J gene is TRBJ1-1, the V gene TRBV18; D may be TRBD1 (6 bases). This CDR3 region has 16 residues. V gave up 0 bases and J gave up 11 bases, with 22 bases separating them. CDR1 and CDR2 (germline): KGHSH, LQKENI. CDR3 nucleotides: TGTGCCAGCTCACCACCGGCGGACAGTTATAGTATCGAGGCTTTCTTT. Translation: CASSPPADSYSIEAFF.

CDR3 sequence (DNA): TGTGCCAGCAGCTACCACTGGGGGGAGGGAGGTTCGGCCGGGGAGCTGTTTTTT. It translates to CASSYHWGEGGSAGELFF. The V gene is TRBV25-1, the J gene TRBJ2-2; 7 nucleotides align to TRBD2. The junction had 19 bases not matched to a gene; V was cut back by 6 bases and J by 6 bases. This CDR3 contains 18 residues. Per the germline V gene, CDR1 is MGHDK and CDR2 is SYGVNS.

J is TRBJ1-2 and V is TRBV29-1, with a possible D match to TRBD1 (5 bases). Germline V lookup: CDR1 SQVTM, CDR2 ANQGSEA. Trimming shortened V by 7 bases and J by 5 bases, and 20 bases separated the two germline ends. The CDR3 contains 14 residues. The CDR3 loop reads CSATGGVEGYGYTF. The CDR3, as DNA: TGCAGCGCGACCGGGGGGGTGGAGGGGTATGGCTACACCTTC.

About this clone: Within the sample, other DNA sequences also encode this same CDR3. The chain uses TRBV5-1 and TRBJ2-3, with 8 bases that match TRBD1. The V gene's germline CDR1 is SGHRS and CDR2 YFSETQ. The CDR3 consists of 14 residues. The ends lost 2 bases at V and 4 bases at J; junction bases unmatched: 3. The CDR3 sequence is CASSLGQGADTQYF. The CDR3 bases are TGCGCCAGCAGCTTAGGACAGGGCGCAGATACGCAGTATTTT.

The rearrangement joins TRBV9 to TRBJ1-5, with D uncertain. Trimming cost V 2 bases and J 3 bases, with 12 bases left between them. Germline V CDR1 and CDR2: SGDLS, YYNGEE. The CDR3 is made up of 15 amino acids. The CDR3 protein is CASSVGEGANQPQHF. Written as DNA, the CDR3 is TGTGCCAGCAGCGTTGGCGAGGGAGCCAATCAGCCCCAGCATTTT.

This clone occurred a few times. The V and J genes are TRBV7-9 and TRBJ1-4; D might be TRBD1 (5 bases). There are 15 residues in the CDR3. V lost 5 bases, J lost 0 bases, and 10 bases lay in between. CDR1 SEHNR and CDR2 FQNEAQ come from the germline V gene (reference sequence). CDR3 in DNA: TGTGCCAGCAGCAGACAGTTGGCAACTAATGAAAAACTGTTTTTT. Its translation: CASSRQLATNEKLFF.

The chain couples TRBV7-2 to TRBJ2-1; a possible D gene is TRBD2 (5 bases). The V gene's germline CDR1 is SGHTA and CDR2 FQGNSA. V was shortened by 1 base and J by 1 base, with 8 bases between the two germline ends. This CDR3 spans 15 amino acids. CDR3: CASSLVAGSYNEQFF. The CDR3 coding sequence is TGTGCCAGCAGCTTAGTGGCGGGTTCCTACAATGAGCAGTTCTTC.

The V call is TRBV4-2, the J call TRBJ2-1; 7 bases are shared with TRBD2. V was pared by 1 base and J by 7 bases, with 7 bases of the junction left unmatched. In germline, CDR1 is LGHNA, CDR2 YNFKEQ. The CDR3 runs to 15 residues. CDR3 coding DNA: TGTGCCAGCAGCCAAGTGGCGGGAGAGGGGAATGAGCAGTTCTTC. Translated: CASSQVAGEGNEQFF.

This clone showed up just a few times. The chain carries TRBV27 and TRBJ1-5; D unresolved. The ends were cut back, 8 bases at V and 0 bases at J, with 11 bases in the middle. The CDR3 covers 14 residues. Germline values: CDR1 MNHEY, CDR2 SMNVEV (reference sequence). The CDR3, as DNA: TGTGCCAGCGATACAGCCTATAGCAATCAGCCCCAGCATTTT. This translates into CASDTAYSNQPQHF.

The chain combines TRBV6-1 with TRBJ2-7; 7 bases fit TRBD1. V lost 2 bases, J lost 3 bases, and 7 bases stayed unmatched. The CDR3 consists of 15 residues. Germline V gene data show CDR1 as MNHNS and CDR2 as SASEGT. CDR3 nucleotides: TGTGCCAGCAGTGAAACCCCAGGGGGTAACTACGAGCAGTACTTC. Protein: CASSETPGGNYEQYF.

The chain is built from TRBV9 and TRBJ2-1, with 7 bases matching TRBD2. The CDR3 loop spans 15 amino acids. Germline-derived CDR1 and CDR2 are SGDLS and YYNGEE. Trimming at V came to 2 bases and at J to 6 bases, leaving 8 bases not matched to a gene. CDR3 nucleotide sequence: TGTGCCAGCAGCGTGCCGGGAGGATACCCCAATGAGCAGTTCTTC. This translates into CASSVPGGYPNEQFF.

The V gene is TRBV20-1, the J gene TRBJ2-5; D not resolved. The V and J ends lost 6 bases and 2 bases respectively, with 7 bases between them. CDR1 DFQATT and CDR2 SNEGSKA come from the germline V gene (reference sequence). The CDR3 is 11 amino acids. In nucleotides, the CDR3 is TGCAGTGCCGTGTCTCAAGAGACCCAGTACTTC. Residues: CSAVSQETQYF.

V gene TRBV29-1 combines with J gene TRBJ1-3; no clear D gene. Trimming shortened V by 8 bases and J by 0 bases, and 20 bases separated the two germline ends. This CDR3 comprises 16 residues. Germline assignment: CDR1 SQVTM and CDR2 ANQGSEA. This CDR3 is CSPPASEDSSGNTIYF. DNA for the CDR3: TGCAGCCCACCGGCATCGGAGGATAGCTCTGGAAACACCATATATTTT.

This clone was picked up a small number of times. This sequence joins TRBV5-1 and TRBJ1-4; D remains unclear. The germline CDR1 and CDR2 sequences are SGHRS and YFSETQ. Deletions cut 5 bases from V and 6 bases from J, with 11 bases between. The CDR3 runs 13 residues. This CDR3 is CASSQEAHEKLFF. Written as DNA, the CDR3 is TGCGCCAGCAGTCAAGAGGCCCATGAAAAACTGTTTTTT.